Below are 14 T cell receptor beta chains sequenced from a single sample in a study of T-cell memory formation after mild COVID-19. A single record per CDR3 protein comes from TCRdb applying MiXCR to the 5' RACE reads. Among around 150,000 distinct CDR3 sequences, roughly 31% were seen once, and the ten largest hold 12%. The sample taken for sequencing was PBMCs or a T cell subset sorted from them (not recorded which). The receptors shown here come from an adult woman who had mild COVID-19 (a few samples of this study predate the infection). Cell type and time point are not known.

CDR3 DNA: TGTGCCAGTAGGACAGGAGGGGTACGCACAGATACGCAGTATTTT. Its translation: CASRTGGVRTDTQYF. V gene TRBV12-3 or TRBV12-4 combines with J gene TRBJ2-3, with D perhaps TRBD1 (7 bases). V lost 9 bases and J lost 1, with 17 bases in between. This CDR3 comprises 15 residues.

The V and J genes are TRBV18 and TRBJ2-1; 10 nucleotides align to TRBD2. V lost 2 bases to trimming and J lost 4 bases; unmatched junction nucleotides: 11. This CDR3 has 18 residues. The V gene's germline CDR1 is KGHSH and CDR2 LQKENI. The DNA of the CDR3 is TGTGCCAGCTCACCAATTGTAAGCGGGAGGGCCTGGTACAATGAGCAGTTCTTC. This gives the protein CASSPIVSGRAWYNEQFF.

V gene TRBV29-1 combines with J gene TRBJ2-3, with 8 nucleotides matching TRBD1. Trimming cost V 7 bases and J 2 bases; bases outside gene matches: 8. Germline assignment: CDR1 SQVTM and CDR2 ANQGSEA. The CDR3 extends over 14 amino acids. The CDR3 DNA reads as TGCAGCGGCGGACAGGGCTCTTACACAGATACGCAGTATTTT. This gives the protein CSGGQGSYTDTQYF.

This clonotype was detected a few times. This chain joins TRBV6-5 and TRBJ2-5; D might be TRBD2 (6 bases). The germline V and J ends were trimmed by 4 bases and 2 bases, with 17 bases remaining between them. CDR3 length: 16 amino acids. Germline CDR1 is MNHEY and CDR2 is SVGAGI. This CDR3 reads CASSSRTIWGQETQYF. In DNA form, the CDR3 reads TGTGCCAGCAGTTCCCGGACTATCTGGGGGCAAGAGACCCAGTACTTC.

This clonotype has ten or more counts. The CDR3 reads CASSLTETDTQYF. The CDR3 DNA sequence: TGTGCCAGCAGCCTGACCGAGACAGATACGCAGTATTTT. The V call is TRBV6-2 or TRBV6-3, the J call TRBJ2-3; D is unclear. V lost 6 bases and J lost 3, with 10 bases in between. Germline V gene sequence: CDR1 MNHEY, CDR2 SVGEGT. This CDR3 comprises 13 residues.

The chain carries TRBV11-2 and TRBJ2-7; 9 nucleotides align to TRBD1. Germline V gives CDR1 SGHAT, CDR2 FQNNGV. After removal of 5 bases from V and 5 bases from J, the junction contained 7 bases not matched to a gene. The length of the CDR3 is 14 residues. CDR3 region: CASSPGQGTHEQYF. The CDR3 DNA is TGTGCCAGCAGCCCCGGACAGGGGACCCACGAGCAGTACTTC.

The gene calls are TRBV10-2 and TRBJ1-5; D gene unclear. Trimming shortened V by 4 bases and J by 7 bases, and 8 bases separated the two germline ends. The CDR3 is 12 residues long. Germline lookup yields CDR1 WSHSY and CDR2 SAAADI. The CDR3 DNA reads as TGCGCCAGCAGTGGGGTGGGGCAGCCCCAGCATTTT. Its protein product is CASSGVGQPQHF.

The chain couples TRBV24-1 to TRBJ1-1; weak D call: TRBD1 (6 bases). Germline V gene lookup returns CDR1 KGHDR and CDR2 SFDVKD. This CDR3 contains 13 residues. V was trimmed by 1 base and J by 6 bases, leaving 8 bases between them. The CDR3 DNA sequence: TGTGCCACCAGTGATTTTTCAGGGGCTGAAGCTTTCTTT. Its translation is CATSDFSGAEAFF.

This chain connects TRBV20-1 to TRBJ1-5; D gene ambiguous. Trimming pared 2 bases from V and 0 bases from J, leaving 8 bases between. CDR3 length equals 14 residues. Germline lookup yields CDR1 DFQATT and CDR2 SNEGSKA (reference sequence). The CDR3 is CSARKQNSNQPQHF. The CDR3 DNA sequence: TGCAGTGCTAGAAAACAGAATAGCAATCAGCCCCAGCATTTT.

This clonotype was recorded at least ten times. This chain joins TRBV5-6 and TRBJ2-7, with no clear D. The CDR3 has 11 amino acids. CDR1 is SGHDT and CDR2 is YYEEEE in the germline V gene. Trimming took off 5 bases at V and 6 bases at J, with 9 bases between the two ends. The DNA of the CDR3 is TGTGCCAGCAGTTTAGGGCGCGAGCAGTACTTC. Translated, it gives CASSLGREQYF.

This clonotype was observed a few times. The V and J genes are TRBV6-1 and TRBJ1-5; D call uncertain. The CDR3 has 13 residues. V was pared by 3 bases and J by 3 bases, with 6 bases between. CDR1 is MNHNS, CDR2 SASEGT, per germline. This chain's CDR3 is CASSDNTNQPQHF. CDR3 in DNA: TGTGCCAGCAGTGATAACACCAATCAGCCCCAGCATTTT.

V and J are TRBV20-1 and TRBJ1-1, with D hard to call. The germline V and J ends were trimmed by 6 bases and 0 bases, with 11 bases remaining between them. The CDR3 is made up of 13 amino acids. Germline CDR1 reads DFQATT; CDR2 reads SNEGSKA (reference sequence). The DNA for the CDR3 is TGCAGTGCCTGGTGGGCTATGAACACTGAAGCTTTCTTT. This encodes CSAWWAMNTEAFF.

This clonotype was seen more than once but under ten times. The chain recombines TRBV12-3 or TRBV12-4 with TRBJ1-1; 7 bases agree with TRBD1. This CDR3 is 14 amino acids long. Trimming removed 4 bases from V and 7 bases from J; junction bases left unmatched: 9. The CDR3 loop is CASSWDLRDSEAFF. The DNA of the CDR3 is TGTGCCAGCAGTTGGGATCTCAGGGACAGTGAAGCTTTCTTT.

This clonotype was seen only a few times. The CDR3 DNA reads as TGTGCCAGCATACAGCGGGGCCAGGGGGGTACGCAGTATTTT. Protein product: CASIQRGQGGTQYF. V is TRBV11-2 and J is TRBJ2-3; D may be TRBD1 or TRBD2 (7 bases each). V was shortened by 7 bases and J by 8 bases, with 19 bases between the two germline ends. Germline CDR1 and CDR2: SGHAT and FQNNGV. This CDR3 contains 14 residues.